The present entry profiles one TCR beta chain with its context. No cognate antigen has been identified for it. Per-base qualities were not stored, and no clone one base away is much larger. The data were obtained in a study of yellow fever vaccine responses in identical twins (dated by TCRdb to 2016 to 2018). For the wider study: The study precisely tracked vaccine-responding T cell clones in identical twins.

CDR1 is given as LNHNV and CDR2 as YYDKDF, both from the germline V gene (reference sequence). The CDR3 starts with the cysteine, ends with the phenylalanine, and has 15 residues. Only the CDR3 part of the read is kept: 45 bases, read in frame from the first base. V loses 0 bases at its end and J loses 6 bases; junction bases beyond the gene matches: 2. Libraries came from RT-PCR. TCRdb records Illumina HiSeq 2500 as the sequencer. TCRdb reran the public reads through fastp at Q25 and MiXCR, keeping productive beta chains. Here each entry gathers all rows of one CDR3 protein and keeps the most common genes and DNA. Counted in this sample were over 2,500 distinct CDR3 sequences; 87% of them appeared once. The ten largest clones add up to approximately 2.1% of the sample. What the research found in general, with its limitations: The authors reported that the T cell response to vaccination in identical twins appeared partly convergent and partly personalized.

The sequence was obtained from a woman between 18 and 30 years old who received the yellow fever vaccine. Donor details come from another sample of the same person, matched by shared clones. Here the sequenced sample was T cells from blood (PBMCs), unsorted or a sorted subset (not recorded which), taken before or after yellow fever vaccination (not recorded which). The V gene is TRBV15 and the J gene is TRBJ1-5; the central 10 bases match TRBD1. CDR3 region: CATSREDRGSQPQHF. The sequenced DNA is TGTGCCACCAGCAGAGAGGACAGGGGGAGTCAGCCCCAGCATTTT.